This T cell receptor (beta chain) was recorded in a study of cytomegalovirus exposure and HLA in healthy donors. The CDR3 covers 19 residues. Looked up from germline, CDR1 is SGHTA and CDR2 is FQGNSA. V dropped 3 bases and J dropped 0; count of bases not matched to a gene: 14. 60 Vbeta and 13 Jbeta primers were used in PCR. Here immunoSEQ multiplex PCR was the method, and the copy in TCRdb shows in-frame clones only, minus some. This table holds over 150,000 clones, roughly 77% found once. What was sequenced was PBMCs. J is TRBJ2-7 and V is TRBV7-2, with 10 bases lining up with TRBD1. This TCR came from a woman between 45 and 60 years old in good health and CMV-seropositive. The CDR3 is CASSFRDRGFRLSSYEQYF. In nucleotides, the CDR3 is TGTGCCAGCAGCTTTCGGGACAGGGGATTTCGGCTTAGCTCCTACGAGCAGTACTTC.